The 3 T cell receptor beta chains below come from one sample, sequenced in a study of blood T cell repertoires in COVID-19. TCRdb's copy holds only in-frame clones and misses some; the assay was immunoSEQ multiplex PCR. The sample shows fewer than 450,000 clones, more than 75% of them seen only once. The source material was PBMCs or T cells enriched from blood (not recorded which). The receptors were gathered from a woman aged 25 to 45 who had recovered from COVID-19.

V gene TRBV29-1 combines with J gene TRBJ1-5; D gene ambiguous. The V gene's germline CDR1 is SQVTM and CDR2 ANQGSEA. The CDR3 is 13 amino acids. Between the trimmed V and J ends, which lost 7 bases and 3 bases, there was a span of 13 bases. The CDR3 sequence is CSAKYAANQPQHF. As DNA, the CDR3 is TGCAGCGCAAAATATGCGGCCAATCAGCCCCAGCATTTT.

Only one count was recorded for this clone. The CDR3 here is CASSPSRTDISYGYTF. CDR3 coding DNA: TGTGCCAGCTCACCCTCCAGGACAGACATTTCCTATGGCTACACCTTC. This chain connects TRBV18 to TRBJ1-2; maybe TRBD1 (6 bases). Trimming took 3 bases from V and 4 from J, leaving 18 bases between them. Germline values: CDR1 KGHSH, CDR2 LQKENI. The CDR3 totals 16 residues.

This chain joins TRBV29-1 and TRBJ2-3; 11 bases line up with TRBD2. CDR1 and CDR2 from the germline V gene are SQVTM and ANQGSEA. CDR3 size: 14 residues. CDR3 region: CRVHSGGGTDTQYF. The CDR3 bases are TGCAGGGTTCATAGCGGGGGGGGCACAGATACGCAGTATTTT.